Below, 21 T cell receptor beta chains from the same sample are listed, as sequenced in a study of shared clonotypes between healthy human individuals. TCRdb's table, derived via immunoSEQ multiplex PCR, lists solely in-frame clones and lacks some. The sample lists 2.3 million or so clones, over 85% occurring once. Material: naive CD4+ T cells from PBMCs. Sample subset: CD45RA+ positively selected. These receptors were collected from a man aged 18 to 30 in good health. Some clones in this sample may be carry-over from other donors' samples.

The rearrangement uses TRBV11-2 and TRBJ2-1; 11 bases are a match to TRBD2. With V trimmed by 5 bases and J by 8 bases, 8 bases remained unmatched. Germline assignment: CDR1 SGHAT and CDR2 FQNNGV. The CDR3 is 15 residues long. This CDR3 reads CASSPTSGNNHEQFF. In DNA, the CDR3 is TGTGCCAGCAGCCCGACTAGCGGGAATAATCATGAGCAGTTCTTC. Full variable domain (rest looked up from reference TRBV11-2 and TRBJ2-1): EAGVAQSPRYKIIEKRQSVAFWCNPISGHATLYWYQQILGQGPKLLIQFQNNGVVDDSQLPKDRFSAERLKGVDSTLKIQPAKLEDSAVYLCASSPTSGNNHEQFFGPGTRLTVL.

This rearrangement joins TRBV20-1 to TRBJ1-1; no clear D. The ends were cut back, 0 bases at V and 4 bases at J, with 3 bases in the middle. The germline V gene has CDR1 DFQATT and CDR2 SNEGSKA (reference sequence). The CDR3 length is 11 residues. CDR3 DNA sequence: TGCAGTGCTAGAGATATCACTGAAGCTTTCTTT. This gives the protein CSARDITEAFF.

CDR3 DNA sequence: TGTGCCAGCAGTGACCCGGCTGACGAGCAGTACTTC. Its protein product is CASSDPADEQYF. The chain combines TRBV6-4 with TRBJ2-7; D is uncertain. The CDR3 extends over 12 amino acids. Between the trimmed V and J ends, which lost 2 bases and 5 bases, there was a span of 7 bases. Germline CDR1 is MRHNA and CDR2 is SNTAGT.

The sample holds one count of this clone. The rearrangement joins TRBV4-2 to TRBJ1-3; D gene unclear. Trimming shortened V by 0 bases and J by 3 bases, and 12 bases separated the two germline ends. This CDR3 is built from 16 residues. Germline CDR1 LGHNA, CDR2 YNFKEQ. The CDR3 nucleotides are TGTGCCAGCAGCCAAGAAAGCCCGGCGGGTGGAAACACCATATATTTT. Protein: CASSQESPAGGNTIYF.

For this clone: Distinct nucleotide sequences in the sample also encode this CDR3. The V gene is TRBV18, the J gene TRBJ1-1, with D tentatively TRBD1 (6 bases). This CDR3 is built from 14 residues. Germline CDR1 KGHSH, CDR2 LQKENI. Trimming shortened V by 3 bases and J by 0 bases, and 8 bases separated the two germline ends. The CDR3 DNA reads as TGTGCCAGCTCACCGGGACAAATGAACACTGAAGCTTTCTTT. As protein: CASSPGQMNTEAFF.

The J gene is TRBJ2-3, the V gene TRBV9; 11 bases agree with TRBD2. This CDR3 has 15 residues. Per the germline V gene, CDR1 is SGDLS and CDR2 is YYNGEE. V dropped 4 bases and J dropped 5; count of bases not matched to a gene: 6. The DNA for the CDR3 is TGTGCCAGCAGCACGACTAGCGGGATGGGAGATACGCAGTATTTT. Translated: CASSTTSGMGDTQYF. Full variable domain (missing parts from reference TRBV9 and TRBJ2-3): DSGVTQTPKHLITATGQRVTLRCSPRSGDLSVYWYQQSLDQGLQFLIQYYNGEERAKGNILERFSAQQFPDLHSELNLSSLELGDSALYFCASSTTSGMGDTQYFGPGTRLTVL.

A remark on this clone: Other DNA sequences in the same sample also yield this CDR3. The CDR3 nucleotides are TGTGCCTGGAGTCATTACAATGAGCAGTTCTTC. Protein sequence: CAWSHYNEQFF. The rearrangement uses TRBV30 and TRBJ2-1, with D unresolved. Germline V gene data show CDR1 as GTSNPN and CDR2 as SVGIG (reference sequence). V dropped 2 bases and J dropped 4 bases, with 3 bases sitting between them. CDR3 length: 11 amino acids.

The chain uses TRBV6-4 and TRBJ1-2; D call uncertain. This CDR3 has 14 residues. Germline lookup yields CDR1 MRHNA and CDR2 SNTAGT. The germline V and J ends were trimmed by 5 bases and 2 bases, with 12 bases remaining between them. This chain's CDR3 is CASSRDINNYGYTF. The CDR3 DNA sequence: TGTGCCAGCAGTAGAGACATCAACAACTATGGCTACACCTTC.

The CDR3 coding sequence is TGTGCCACACACGGGGGGCAGATAAACACCGGGGAGCTGTTTTTT. It is translated as CATHGGQINTGELFF. This chain uses TRBV19 with TRBJ2-2; a possible D gene is TRBD2 (7 bases). Per the germline V gene, CDR1 is LNHDA and CDR2 is SQIVND (reference sequence). Deletions cut 10 bases from V and 2 bases from J, with 17 bases between. The CDR3 is made up of 15 amino acids. Using reference TRBV19 and TRBJ2-2 for the parts outside the CDR3, the full variable domain is DGGITQSPKYLFRKEGQNVTLSCEQNLNHDAMYWYRQDPGQGLRLIYYSQIVNDFQKGDIAEGYSVSREKKESFPLTVTSAQKNPTAFYLCATHGGQINTGELFFGEGSRLTVL.

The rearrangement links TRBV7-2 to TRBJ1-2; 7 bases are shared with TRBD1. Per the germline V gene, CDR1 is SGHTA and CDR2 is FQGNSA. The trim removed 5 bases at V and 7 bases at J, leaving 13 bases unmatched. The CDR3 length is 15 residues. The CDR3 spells CASSAMMAGGGGYTF. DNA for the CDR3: TGTGCCAGCAGCGCAATGATGGCAGGGGGAGGTGGCTACACCTTC.

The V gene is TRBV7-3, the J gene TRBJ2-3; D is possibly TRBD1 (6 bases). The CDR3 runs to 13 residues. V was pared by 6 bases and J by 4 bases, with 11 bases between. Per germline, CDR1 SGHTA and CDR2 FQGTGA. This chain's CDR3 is CASSLQGSDTQYF. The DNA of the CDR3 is TGTGCCAGCAGTTTACAGGGTTCAGATACGCAGTATTTT.

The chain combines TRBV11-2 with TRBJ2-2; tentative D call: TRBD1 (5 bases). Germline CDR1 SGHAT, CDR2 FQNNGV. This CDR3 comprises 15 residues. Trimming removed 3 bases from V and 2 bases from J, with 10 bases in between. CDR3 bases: TGTGCCAGCAGCTTCGGGCAGGGAAACACCGGGGAGCTGTTTTTT. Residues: CASSFGQGNTGELFF. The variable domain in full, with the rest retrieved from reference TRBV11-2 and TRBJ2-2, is EAGVAQSPRYKIIEKRQSVAFWCNPISGHATLYWYQQILGQGPKLLIQFQNNGVVDDSQLPKDRFSAERLKGVDSTLKIQPAKLEDSAVYLCASSFGQGNTGELFFGEGSRLTVL.

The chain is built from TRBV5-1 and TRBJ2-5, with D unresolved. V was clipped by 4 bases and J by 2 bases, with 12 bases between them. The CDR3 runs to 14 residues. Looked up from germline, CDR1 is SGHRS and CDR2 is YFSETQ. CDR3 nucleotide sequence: TGCGCCAGCAGCGCGACTGGACCTCAAGAGACCCAGTACTTC. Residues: CASSATGPQETQYF.

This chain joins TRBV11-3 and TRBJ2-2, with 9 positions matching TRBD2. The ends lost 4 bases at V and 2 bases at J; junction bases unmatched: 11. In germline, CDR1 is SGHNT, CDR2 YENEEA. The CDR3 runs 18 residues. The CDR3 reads CASSSGGVAGVNTGELFF. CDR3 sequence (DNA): TGTGCCAGCAGCTCAGGCGGGGTAGCGGGAGTTAACACCGGGGAGCTGTTTTTT.

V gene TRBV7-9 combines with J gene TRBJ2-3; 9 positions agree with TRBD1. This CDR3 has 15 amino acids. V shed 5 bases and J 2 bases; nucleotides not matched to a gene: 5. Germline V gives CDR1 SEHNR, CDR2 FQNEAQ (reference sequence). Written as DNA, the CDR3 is TGTGCCAGCAGCGACAGGGGGAACCCCACAGATACGCAGTATTTT. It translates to CASSDRGNPTDTQYF.

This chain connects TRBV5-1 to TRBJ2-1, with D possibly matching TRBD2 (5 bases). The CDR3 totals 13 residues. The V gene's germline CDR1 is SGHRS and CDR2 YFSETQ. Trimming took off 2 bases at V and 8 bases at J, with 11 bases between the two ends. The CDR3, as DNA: TGCGCCAGCAGCTTTGACGGGGTGGATGAGCAGTTCTTC. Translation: CASSFDGVDEQFF.

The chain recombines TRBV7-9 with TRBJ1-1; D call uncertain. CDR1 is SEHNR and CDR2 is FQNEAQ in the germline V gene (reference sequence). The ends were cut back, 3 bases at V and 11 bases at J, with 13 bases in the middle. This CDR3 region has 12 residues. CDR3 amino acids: CASSLGQRMAFF. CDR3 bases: TGTGCCAGCAGCTTGGGTCAGCGCATGGCTTTCTTT.

The CDR3 DNA sequence: TGTGCCAGCAGCTTAACTAGGTTAAGCGCCTACAATGAGCAGTTCTTC. Amino acid sequence: CASSLTRLSAYNEQFF. The V call is TRBV7-8, the J call TRBJ2-1; D is possibly TRBD2 (5 bases). The CDR3 totals 16 residues. V gave up 2 bases and J gave up 2 bases, with 13 bases separating them. Germline lookup yields CDR1 SGHVS and CDR2 FQNEAQ.

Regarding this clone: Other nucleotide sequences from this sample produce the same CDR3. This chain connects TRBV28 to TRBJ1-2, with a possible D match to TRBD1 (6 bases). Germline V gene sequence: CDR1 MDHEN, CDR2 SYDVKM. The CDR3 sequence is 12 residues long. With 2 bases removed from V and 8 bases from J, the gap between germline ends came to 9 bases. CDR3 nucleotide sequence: TGTGCCAGCAGTTTACAGGGGCGAGGCTACACCTTC. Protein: CASSLQGRGYTF.

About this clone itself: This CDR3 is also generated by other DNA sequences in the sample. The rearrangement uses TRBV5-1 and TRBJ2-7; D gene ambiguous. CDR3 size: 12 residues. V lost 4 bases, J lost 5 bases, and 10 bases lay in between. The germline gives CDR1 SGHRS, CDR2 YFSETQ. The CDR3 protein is CASSLPSDEQYF. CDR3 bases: TGCGCCAGCAGCCTCCCTAGTGACGAGCAGTACTTC. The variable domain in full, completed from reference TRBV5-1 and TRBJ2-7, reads KAGVTQTPRYLIKTRGQQVTLSCSPISGHRSVSWYQQTPGQGLQFLFEYFSETQRNKGNFPGRFSGRQFSNSRSEMNVSTLELGDSALYLCASSLPSDEQYFGPGTRLTVT.

CDR3 nucleotides: TGTGCCAGCAGTGAAACTTGGAGTGGCAATCAGCCCCAGCATTTT. Amino acids: CASSETWSGNQPQHF. The rearrangement links TRBV6-1 to TRBJ1-5; the D is unclear. Deletions cut 2 bases from V and 2 bases from J, with 10 bases between. Per the germline V gene, CDR1 is MNHNS and CDR2 is SASEGT. The CDR3 has 15 amino acids.